This paragraph covers one T cell receptor beta chain sequence. Its specificity is not known. The entry originates in a study of cytotoxic CD8 clonotypes in ibrutinib-treated CLL. Study-level results: A difference in sampling times existed between sustained-remission and progressing patients.

Method: immunoSEQ multiplex PCR; TCRdb's copy keeps in-frame clones and lacks some. This table holds about 300,000 clones, roughly 67% found once. There are 21 residues in the CDR3. V lost 2 bases, J lost 3 bases, and 24 bases stayed unmatched. Germline CDR1 SGHVS, CDR2 FQNEAQ. The specimen was PBMCs, collected after 36 months of ibrutinib treatment. This TCR was sampled from a human donor with chronic lymphocytic leukemia. The rearrangement links TRBV7-8 to TRBJ2-7; the match to TRBD2 covers 8 bases. The CDR3 nucleotides read TGTGCCAGCAGCTTAATATGGGGGGCAGGAGTTGGGCGGGAGGCTTTCTACGAGCAGTACTTC. This translates into CASSLIWGAGVGREAFYEQYF. The full variable domain, rest sourced from reference TRBV7-8 and TRBJ2-7, is GAGVSQSPRYKVAKRGQDVALRCDPISGHVSLFWYQQALGQGPEFLTYFQNEAQLDKSGLPSDRFFAERPEGSVSTLKIQRTQQEDSAVYLCASSLIWGAGVGREAFYEQYFGPGTRLTVT.